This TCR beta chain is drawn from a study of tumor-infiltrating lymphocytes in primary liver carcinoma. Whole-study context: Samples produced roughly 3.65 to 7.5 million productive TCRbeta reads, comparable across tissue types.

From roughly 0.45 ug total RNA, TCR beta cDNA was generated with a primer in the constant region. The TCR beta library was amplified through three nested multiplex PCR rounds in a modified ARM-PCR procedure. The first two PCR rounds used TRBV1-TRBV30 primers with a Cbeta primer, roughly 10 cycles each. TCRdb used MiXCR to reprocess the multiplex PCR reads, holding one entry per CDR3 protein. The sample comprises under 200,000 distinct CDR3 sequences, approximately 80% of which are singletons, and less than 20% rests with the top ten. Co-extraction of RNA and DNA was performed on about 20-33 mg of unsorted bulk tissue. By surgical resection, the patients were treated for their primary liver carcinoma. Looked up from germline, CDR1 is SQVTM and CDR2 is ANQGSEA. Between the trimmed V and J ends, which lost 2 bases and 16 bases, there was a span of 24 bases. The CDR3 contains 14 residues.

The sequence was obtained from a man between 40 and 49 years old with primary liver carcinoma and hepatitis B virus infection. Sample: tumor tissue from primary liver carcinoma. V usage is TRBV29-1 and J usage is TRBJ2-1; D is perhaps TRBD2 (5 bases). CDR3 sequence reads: CSVETDSSLNEHFF. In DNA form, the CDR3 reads TGCAGCGTTGAAACGGACTCTAGTTTGAATGAACATTTCTTC.